This T cell receptor (beta chain) was identified during a study of T cell responses to AZD1222 COVID-19 vaccine. Study results and limitations: Nearly half of unique spike-specific TCRs reportedly avoided B.1.351 and B.1.1.7 mutated regions. Without day 14 samples, only post-peak T cell repertoires were studied. Elevations in Spike-specific TCR breadth and depth followed administration of two AZD1222 doses. Among those given AZD1222, only six were seropositive at baseline.

For this clone: Its antigen is unidentified.

Assay used: immunoSEQ multiplex PCR; TCRdb lists only in-frame clones, some missing. This table has approximately 70,000 clones, roughly 89% appearing once. Trimming removed 7 bases at V and 6 bases at J, with 12 bases between. The length of the CDR3 is 13 residues. The specimen was peripheral blood, collected on day 0 of AZD1222 vaccination. The TCR sequence derives from an adult in good health. This chain joins TRBV12-3 or TRBV12-4 and TRBJ2-2; D is undetermined. CDR3 nucleotide sequence: TGTGCCAGCACCTCCGGCCCAGCCGGGGAGCTGTTTTTT. It is translated as CASTSGPAGELFF.